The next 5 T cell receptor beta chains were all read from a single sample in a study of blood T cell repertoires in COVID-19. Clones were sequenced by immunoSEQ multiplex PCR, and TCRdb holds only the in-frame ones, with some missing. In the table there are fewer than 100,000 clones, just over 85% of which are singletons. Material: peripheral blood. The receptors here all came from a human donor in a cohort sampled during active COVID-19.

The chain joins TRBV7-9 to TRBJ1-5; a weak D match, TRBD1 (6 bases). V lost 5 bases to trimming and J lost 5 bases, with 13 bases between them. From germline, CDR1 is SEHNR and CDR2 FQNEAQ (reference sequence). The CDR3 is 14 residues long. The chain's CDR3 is CASSITGPDQPQHF. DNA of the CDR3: TGTGCCAGCAGCATCACAGGGCCCGATCAGCCCCAGCATTTT.

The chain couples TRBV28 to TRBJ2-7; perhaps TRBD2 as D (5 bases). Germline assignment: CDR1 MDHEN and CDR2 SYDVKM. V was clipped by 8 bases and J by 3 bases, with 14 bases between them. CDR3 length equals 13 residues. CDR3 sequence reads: CASVAGTIYEQYF. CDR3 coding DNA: TGTGCCAGCGTGGCGGGTACAATCTACGAGCAGTACTTC.

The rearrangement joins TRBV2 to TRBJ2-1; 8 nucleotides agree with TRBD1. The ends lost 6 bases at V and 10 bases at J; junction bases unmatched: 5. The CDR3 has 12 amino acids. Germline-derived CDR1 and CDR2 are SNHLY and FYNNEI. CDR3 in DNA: TGTGCCAGCAGCCACGGGACAGGAGAGCAGTTCTTC. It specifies CASSHGTGEQFF.

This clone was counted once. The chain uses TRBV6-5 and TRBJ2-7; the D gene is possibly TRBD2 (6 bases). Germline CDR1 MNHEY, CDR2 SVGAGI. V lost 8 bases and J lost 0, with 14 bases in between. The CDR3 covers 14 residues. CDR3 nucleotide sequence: TGTGCCAGCCTGCCGGGAGAAGGCTCCTACGAGCAGTACTTC. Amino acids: CASLPGEGSYEQYF.

CDR3 amino acids: CASSQETAGTQYF. CDR3 nucleotides: TGCGCCAGCAGCCAAGAAACGGCGGGGACCCAGTACTTC. The chain uses TRBV4-3 and TRBJ2-5; D may be TRBD2 (5 bases). The CDR3 is made up of 13 amino acids. V lost 0 bases and J lost 7, with 9 bases in between. Germline values: CDR1 LGHNA, CDR2 YSLEER.